This entry lists 6 T cell receptor beta chains sequenced from one sample in a study of blood T cell repertoires in COVID-19. Some clones are missing from TCRdb's copy, which holds only in-frame ones; the method was immunoSEQ multiplex PCR. In the table there are approximately 100,000 clones, approximately 86% of which are singletons. Sequencing was carried out using peripheral blood. The source is a woman aged 60-75 years with acute or convalescent COVID-19.

This clone was recorded once. The chain links TRBV27 to TRBJ1-6, with a weak D call TRBD1 (6 bases). Germline V gene lookup returns CDR1 MNHEY and CDR2 SMNVEV (reference sequence). With 4 bases removed from V and 5 bases from J, the gap between germline ends came to 12 bases. The CDR3 loop spans 15 amino acids. The DNA for the CDR3 is TGTGCCAGCAGTTGGGACATCTATAATAATTCACCCCTCCACTTT. Encoded protein: CASSWDIYNNSPLHF.

This chain links TRBV2 with TRBJ1-6; no clear D. V gave up 1 base and J gave up 11 bases, with 15 bases separating them. CDR3 length equals 15 residues. Germline values: CDR1 SNHLY, CDR2 FYNNEI. The CDR3 protein is CASSEGNPLGTPLHF. As DNA, the CDR3 is TGTGCCAGCAGTGAAGGGAACCCTCTCGGGACACCCCTCCACTTT. The full variable domain, rest sourced from reference TRBV2 and TRBJ1-6, is EPEVTQTPSHQVTQMGQEVILRCVPISNHLYFYWYRQILGQKVEFLVSFYNNEISEKSEIFDDQFSVERPDGSNFTLKIRSTKLEDSAMYFCASSEGNPLGTPLHFGNGTRLTVT.

In its sample, this clone was seen once. The V call is TRBV3-1 (or the pseudogene TRBV3-2), the J call TRBJ2-2; TRBD2 matches at 10 bases. The CDR3 contains 16 residues. V dropped 4 bases and J dropped 7; count of bases not matched to a gene: 9. The germline V gene has CDR1 LGHDT and CDR2 YNNKEL (reference sequence). CDR3 region: CASSLRAGGPGGELFF. The CDR3 DNA follows: TGTGCCAGCAGCCTCCGAGCGGGAGGGCCGGGCGGGGAGCTGTTTTTT.

The chain joins TRBV7-9 to TRBJ2-7, with 9 bases that match TRBD2. J lost 2 bases, V lost 5 bases, and 4 bases had no gene match. The CDR3 covers 14 residues. Germline-derived CDR1 and CDR2 are SEHNR and FQNEAQ (reference sequence). The CDR3 protein is CASSRTSAAYEQYV. Written as DNA, the CDR3 is TGTGCCAGCAGCAGGACTAGCGCAGCCTACGAGCAGTACGTC.

The rearrangement links TRBV9 to TRBJ2-1; 9 nucleotides agree with TRBD2. V was clipped by 3 bases and J by 6 bases; unmatched bases: 13. The CDR3 contains 17 residues. The germline V gene encodes CDR1 SGDLS and CDR2 YYNGEE. CDR3 DNA sequence: TGTGCCAGCAGCGCCTCTGGGTTGGCGGGAGGGATCAATGAGCAGTTCTTC. It codes for CASSASGLAGGINEQFF.

The chain employs TRBV5-1 and TRBJ1-4, with TRBD1 matching over 9 bases. The ends lost 3 bases at V and 3 bases at J; junction bases unmatched: 3. The CDR3 consists of 15 residues. The germline CDR1 and CDR2 sequences are SGHRS and YFSETQ. The CDR3 reads CASSWGTGPNEKLFF. The CDR3 nucleotides are TGCGCCAGCAGCTGGGGGACAGGGCCTAATGAAAAACTGTTTTTT. The variable domain in full, completed from reference TRBV5-1 and TRBJ1-4, reads KAGVTQTPRYLIKTRGQQVTLSCSPISGHRSVSWYQQTPGQGLQFLFEYFSETQRNKGNFPGRFSGRQFSNSRSEMNVSTLELGDSALYLCASSWGTGPNEKLFFGSGTQLSVL.